These T cell receptor beta chains were read from a single sample in a study of blood T cell repertoires in COVID-19. The assay was immunoSEQ multiplex PCR, and TCRdb's table has in-frame clones only and misses some. The sample has about 87,000 clones, around 91% seen once; the top ten hold 5% to 7%. Sequencing input: peripheral blood. All receptors come from a man between 18 and 35 years old with COVID-19, enrolled during active disease. The CDR3 runs from the conserved cysteine through the conserved F or W. D genes are given only for firm matches. Rows may omit the clone size; those that give it use once, few, many or a size class.

v_call,clone_size,d_call,j_call,cdr3_aa,cdr3_nt
TRBV30,-,-,TRBJ1-6,CAWSRQDRAPLHF,TGTGCCTGGAGCAGACAGGACCGGGCACCCCTCCACTTT
TRBV10-1,-,-,TRBJ2-2,CASSDEKDTGELFF,TGCGCCAGCAGTGATGAGAAAGACACCGGGGAGCTGTTTTTT
TRBV19,-,-,TRBJ2-7,CASRGSSYEQYF,TGTGCCAGTAGGGGCAGCTCCTACGAGCAGTACTTC
TRBV23-1,-,TRBD1,TRBJ2-5,CASSQRHQVTGAETQYF,TGCGCCAGCAGTCAACGTCACCAGGTGACAGGGGCAGAGACCCAGTACTTC
TRBV7-9,-,-,TRBJ2-1,CASRSQGTGEQFF,TGTGCCAGCAGAAGCCAGGGGACGGGTGAGCAGTTCTTC
TRBV7-9,-,TRBD1,TRBJ1-6,CASSSSLGTANSPLHF,TGTGCCAGCAGCTCATCGTTGGGGACAGCTAATTCACCCCTCCACTTT
TRBV9,once,-,TRBJ2-3,CASSPPVRSSGTDTQYF,TGTGCCAGCAGCCCACCTGTGAGGTCTTCGGGCACAGATACGCAGTATTTT
TRBV28,-,-,TRBJ1-2,CASSLSGTSGPLSLGGYTF,TGTGCCAGCAGTTTATCGGGGACATCCGGCCCGTTGAGTCTAGGTGGCTACACCTTC
TRBV9,-,-,TRBJ2-4,CASSGDKNIQYF,TGTGCCAGCAGCGGGGACAAGAACATTCAGTACTTC
TRBV7-2,once,TRBD2,TRBJ2-7,CASSYLRRESYEQYF,TGTGCCAGCAGCTACCTTAGGCGGGAGTCCTACGAGCAGTACTTC
TRBV19,once,TRBD1,TRBJ2-7,CASSIRRLAGGARNEQYF,TGTGCCAGTAGTATACGCCGTTTGGCAGGGGGCGCAAGGAACGAGCAGTACTTC
TRBV15,once,-,TRBJ2-4,CATSREQKNIQYF,TGTGCCACCAGCAGAGAACAGAAAAACATTCAGTACTTC
TRBV28,-,-,TRBJ2-7,CASSPIPPVSYEQYF,TGTGCCAGCAGCCCAATACCCCCGGTCTCCTACGAGCAGTACTTC
TRBV12-5,few,-,TRBJ1-1,CASGLSQENTEAFF,TGTGCTAGTGGTTTGTCGCAGGAGAACACTGAAGCTTTCTTT
TRBV24-1,-,TRBD2,TRBJ2-7,CATMRGANGYEQYF,TGTGCCACCATGCGGGGGGCGAACGGCTACGAGCAGTACTTC
TRBV6-5,-,TRBD1,TRBJ1-2,CASSRDRSNYGYTF,TGTGCCAGCAGTCGGGACAGGAGTAACTATGGCTACACCTTC
TRBV28,-,-,TRBJ2-3,CASSTTRGVSTDTQYF,TGTGCCAGCAGTACTACCAGGGGTGTGAGCACAGATACGCAGTATTTT
TRBV19,few,TRBD2,TRBJ2-7,CASSSGLATVYEQYF,TGTGCCAGTAGTAGCGGACTAGCGACAGTCTACGAGCAGTACTTC
TRBV30,-,-,TRBJ2-7,CAWNEGTRYEQYF,TGTGCCTGGAACGAGGGAACACGCTACGAGCAGTACTTC
TRBV7-2,-,-,TRBJ2-7,CASSRDTLYEQYF,TGTGCCAGCAGCCGGGACACTCTATACGAGCAGTACTTC
TRBV13,-,-,TRBJ2-7,CASSYSTGTYEQYF,TGTGCCAGCAGCTACAGCACGGGGACCTACGAGCAGTACTTC
TRBV9,-,-,TRBJ1-1,CASSVSGAGTEAFF,TGTGCCAGCAGCGTGTCAGGGGCGGGTACTGAAGCTTTCTTT
TRBV4-2,-,TRBD2,TRBJ2-6,CASSQDKASGHSGANVLTF,TGTGCCAGCAGCCAAGATAAGGCTAGCGGACACTCTGGGGCCAACGTCCTGACTTTC
TRBV5-6,-,-,TRBJ2-2,CASSLGTRFTGELFF,TGTGCCAGCAGCCTGGGAACCCGGTTTACCGGGGAGCTGTTTTTT
TRBV6-6,-,-,TRBJ1-2,CASTLDSNGYTF,TGTGCCAGCACTTTGGACAGTAATGGCTACACCTTC
TRBV7-3,-,TRBD1,TRBJ2-7,CASSLRQGNYEQYF,TGTGCCAGCAGCTTAAGACAGGGAAACTACGAGCAGTACTTC
TRBV5-8,-,TRBD1,TRBJ2-1,CASSGHRGYNEQFF,TGTGCCAGCAGCGGCCACAGGGGATACAATGAGCAGTTCTTC
TRBV5-6,-,-,TRBJ1-2,CASSPGRTTYGYTF,TGTGCCAGCAGCCCTGGACGGACTACCTATGGCTACACCTTC
TRBV24-1,once,TRBD1,TRBJ2-5,CATSDGTGGWQTQYF,TGTGCCACCAGTGATGGGACAGGGGGTTGGCAGACCCAGTACTTC
TRBV28,-,-,TRBJ2-3,CASSLGDTQYF,TGTGCCAGCAGTTTGGGCGATACGCAGTATTTT
TRBV6-5,-,TRBD1,TRBJ1-1,CASSPGTGTEAFF,TGTGCCAGCAGTCCCGGGACAGGCACTGAAGCTTTCTTT
TRBV5-1,-,-,TRBJ2-2,CASSLYRPGTGELFF,TGCGCCAGCAGCTTGTATCGCCCGGGCACCGGGGAGCTGTTTTTT
TRBV21-1,-,-,TRBJ1-2,CASSKRGQGSRNYGYTF,TGTGCCAGCAGCAAAAGGGGACAGGGGTCGAGAAACTATGGCTACACCTTC
TRBV3-1/TRBV3-2,-,-,TRBJ1-6,CASSHRAKFNSPLHF,TGTGCCAGCAGCCACCGTGCGAAGTTTAATTCACCCCTCCACTTT
TRBV9,-,TRBD2,TRBJ2-1,CASSGTSGRVEYNEQFF,TGTGCCAGCAGCGGCACTAGCGGGAGGGTTGAGTACAATGAGCAGTTCTTC
TRBV28,-,TRBD1,TRBJ2-5,CASSWGQGIETQYF,TGTGCCAGCAGTTGGGGACAGGGAATAGAGACCCAGTACTTC
TRBV7-8,-,-,TRBJ2-2,CASSFHSYTGELFF,TGTGCCAGCAGCTTTCACAGCTACACCGGGGAGCTGTTTTTT
TRBV7-9,-,TRBD1,TRBJ1-2,CASSFFTGANYGYTF,TGTGCCAGCAGCTTTTTCACAGGGGCTAACTATGGCTACACCTTC
TRBV27,-,TRBD1,TRBJ2-1,CASRRRGTGAYNEQFF,TGTGCCAGCAGACGACGCGGGACAGGAGCCTACAATGAGCAGTTCTTC
TRBV28,-,-,TRBJ1-5,CASRPYLDSYQPQHF,TGTGCCAGCAGACCCTATTTGGACAGTTATCAGCCCCAGCATTTT
TRBV28,-,TRBD2,TRBJ2-3,CASKVTGLAGVGTDTQYF,TGTGCCAGCAAGGTCACGGGACTAGCGGGAGTCGGCACAGATACGCAGTATTTT
TRBV19,-,-,TRBJ1-5,CASEGGFRHF,TGTGCCAGTGAGGGGGGGTTCAGACATTTT
TRBV19,-,TRBD1,TRBJ2-1,CASTRQGNEAEQFF,TGTGCCAGCACCAGACAGGGGAACGAGGCTGAGCAGTTCTTC
TRBV28,-,-,TRBJ2-7,CASSLPDYYEQYF,TGTGCCAGCAGTCTCCCCGACTACTACGAGCAGTACTTC
TRBV29-1,-,TRBD1,TRBJ1-1,CSVEDKGDRAKTEAFF,TGCAGCGTTGAAGACAAGGGGGACAGGGCAAAGACTGAAGCTTTCTTT
TRBV27,-,TRBD1,TRBJ1-5,CASRRQGGGQPQHF,TGTGCCAGCAGAAGACAGGGTGGGGGTCAGCCCCAGCATTTT
TRBV24-1,-,TRBD2,TRBJ2-1,CATSDPRLTSEGYNEQFF,TGTGCCACCAGTGATCCACGGCTGACTAGCGAGGGATACAATGAGCAGTTCTTC
TRBV6-5,-,-,TRBJ2-4,CASSRVIRSDIQYF,TGTGCCAGCAGCAGGGTGATACGCTCGGACATTCAGTACTTC
TRBV28,-,TRBD1,TRBJ2-7,CASSPTVDRASYEQYF,TGTGCCAGCAGTCCGACTGTGGACAGGGCTTCCTACGAGCAGTACTTC
TRBV6-2/TRBV6-3,-,-,TRBJ2-5,CASSYTRSGGEPQETQYF,TGTGCCAGCAGTTACACGAGGTCTGGCGGGGAACCCCAAGAGACCCAGTACTTC
TRBV27,-,-,TRBJ1-2,CASSLGGVYGYTF,TGTGCCAGCAGTTTAGGCGGAGTCTATGGCTACACCTTC
TRBV27,-,-,TRBJ1-1,CASSLRNGVTEAFF,TGTGCCAGCAGTTTACGAAACGGGGTCACTGAAGCTTTCTTT